This T cell receptor beta chain was observed in a study of blood T cell repertoires in COVID-19. As to this clone: The junction does not match germline at one end; this may be a read error.

This CDR3 contains 14 residues. Germline V CDR1 and CDR2: SGHVS, FQNEAQ. Per the study methods: Amplification of reference gene primers was used by the study to estimate nucleated cell counts. Profiled with immunoSEQ multiplex PCR; TCRdb holds only in-frame clones, not every one. For V, J and clone size, that table is used; D and trimming come from the DNA. The table records around 94,000 clones, roughly 90% of them present only once. The V call is TRBV7-8, the J call TRBJ2-5; 12 bases agree with TRBD2. The material sequenced was peripheral blood. This TCR derives from a woman aged 45-59 years with COVID-19, enrolled during active disease. CDR3: CASSLAGGRETQYF. DNA for the CDR3: TGTGCCAGCAGCCTAGCGGGGGGGCGAGAGACCCAGTACTTC.